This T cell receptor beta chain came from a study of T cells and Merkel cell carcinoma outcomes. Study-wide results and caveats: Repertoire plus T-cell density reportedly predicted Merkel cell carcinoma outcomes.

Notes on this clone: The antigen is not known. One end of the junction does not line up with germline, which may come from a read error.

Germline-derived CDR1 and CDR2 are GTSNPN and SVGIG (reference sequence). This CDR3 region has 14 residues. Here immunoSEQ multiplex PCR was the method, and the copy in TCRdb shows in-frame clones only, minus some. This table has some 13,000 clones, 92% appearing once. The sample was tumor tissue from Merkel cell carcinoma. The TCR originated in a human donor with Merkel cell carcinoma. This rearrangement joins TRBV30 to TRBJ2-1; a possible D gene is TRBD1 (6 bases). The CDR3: CAWSVGGSYNEQFF. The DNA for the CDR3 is TGTGCCTGGAGTGTAGGGGGTTCCTATAATGAGCAGTTCTTC.